This entry features one TCR beta chain sequence. Its target is unknown. Trimming removed 5 bases from V and 4 bases from J, with 13 bases in between. The CDR3 extends over 14 amino acids. The germline V gene has CDR1 SGHDT and CDR2 YYEEEE. This specimen belongs to a study of beta chain features in type 1 diabetes. TCRB transcripts that were expressed got sequenced, as all of the isolated RNA had been reverse transcribed. Regulatory, naive and central memory T cell samples averaged approximately 3.8 million reads. Assay used: immunoSEQ multiplex PCR; TCRdb lists only in-frame clones, some missing. The table records approximately 150,000 clones, around a tenth of them present only once. Broader study findings: The similarity of naive, central memory and Treg TCRB repertoires appeared greater among patients than among healthy donors. Type 1 diabetes patients had TCRB CDR3s that were shorter (moderately but significantly so) in all four CD4+ subsets.

Naive, central memory, regulatory and stem cell-like memory cells within the CD4+ compartment were sorted using CD45RO/CCR7/CD25/CD127/CD95/CD27. The clonotype comes from a woman aged 40 to 50 in good health. Material for sequencing was central memory CD4+ T cells from blood. The V and J genes are TRBV5-6 and TRBJ2-4; possible D gene TRBD1, 6 bases. The DNA of the CDR3 is TGTGCCAGCAGGGGAAGGACAGAGAAAAACATTCAGTACTTC. As protein: CASRGRTEKNIQYF.